A selection of T cell receptor beta chains follows, all from one sample in a study of T cell clonotyping in hematopoietic cell transplantation. Measured with immunoSEQ multiplex PCR; TCRdb has only the in-frame clones, and not every one. The repertoire holds about 10,000 clones, about nine tenths seen once, with 15% in the top ten. The sequences come from peripheral blood mononuclear cells, collected before stem cell transplant. These receptors originate from a woman between 50 and 59 years old with chronic myeloid leukemia. Some clones in this sample may be carry-over from other donors' samples. Both conserved end residues are part of each CDR3. Fields, in order: J gene, D gene, V gene, CDR3 DNA, CDR3 protein. The D gene is left open where the match is weak.

TRBJ2-2	NA	TRBV2	TGTGCCAGCAGAACGGGATGGAACACCGGGGAGCTGTTTTTT	CASRTGWNTGELFF
TRBJ2-3	NA	TRBV11-2	TGTGCCAGCAGCTTAGACAGGGGCTCAGATACGCAGTATTTT	CASSLDRGSDTQYF
TRBJ1-1	NA	TRBV5-6	TGTGCCAGCAGCTCTCCCGGACGGTGGACAACTACAGTTGCTTTCTTT	CASSSPGRWTTTVAFF
TRBJ2-1	TRBD2	TRBV30	TGTGCCTGGAGTGGGGCTGCGGGACTAGCGGGGTCCTACAATGAGCAGTTCTTC	CAWSGAAGLAGSYNEQFF
TRBJ2-7	NA	TRBV29-1	TGCAGCGTTGGGACAGCCTACGAGCAGTACTTC	CSVGTAYEQYF
TRBJ1-1	NA	TRBV28	TGTGCCAGCCAATCCGTAGAACTGGTAGCTTTCTTT	CASQSVELVAFF
TRBJ1-5	TRBD1	TRBV7-2	TGTGCCAGCAGCTCGAGACGGACAGGGGATCAGCCCCAGCATTTT	CASSSRRTGDQPQHF
TRBJ2-1	NA	TRBV9	TGTGCCAGCAGCGTAGACGGGACCCCGCACAATGAGCAGTTCTTC	CASSVDGTPHNEQFF
TRBJ1-2	NA	TRBV30	TGTGCCTGGACGGGAGGGCTAGACTATGGCTACACCTTC	CAWTGGLDYGYTF
TRBJ1-5	NA	TRBV30	TGTGCCTGGAGGCGTAGCCCAAATCAGCCCCAGCATTTT	CAWRRSPNQPQHF
TRBJ2-1	NA	TRBV27	TGTGCCAGCAGTTTGGGCAGGGGTTCTGCTGGGGTGAATGAGCAGTTCTTC	CASSLGRGSAGVNEQFF
TRBJ2-1	TRBD1	TRBV14	TGTGCCAGCAGCGTACAGGGGGCAGGGCTCGGTGAGCAGTTCTTC	CASSVQGAGLGEQFF
TRBJ1-1	NA	TRBV27	TGTGCCAGCAGTTTACGGGGGAACACTGAAGCTTTCTTT	CASSLRGNTEAFF
TRBJ2-5	NA	TRBV5-6	TGTGCCAGCAGCAAGTCGACAGGTATCTCCTTTAGGGAGACCCAGTACTTC	CASSKSTGISFRETQYF
TRBJ1-2	TRBD1	TRBV5-1	TGCGCCAGCAGCTGGAATACAGGGGAGAACTATGGCTACACCTTC	CASSWNTGENYGYTF
TRBJ1-1	NA	TRBV25-1	TGTGCCAGCAGTGGACAGGTGAACACTGAAGCTTTCTTT	CASSGQVNTEAFF